This T cell receptor beta chain derives from a study of OX40 agonist ivuxolimab in advanced cancers. The overall study: Patients received intravenous ivuxolimab every 2 weeks at 0.01 to 10 mg/kg. Study-level results: The authors did not determine the antigen specificity of the expanded peripheral T cells.

This clone showed up just once. Its cognate antigen is unknown. The junction differs from germline at one of its ends, possibly a read error. Sequencing used immunoSEQ multiplex PCR; TCRdb keeps in-frame clones, though not all of them. There are about 25,000 clones in the sample; roughly 85% occur only once, and 40% to 55% lies in the top ten. Baseline was the first blood sampling point, followed by cycle 4 day 1 and cycle 7 day 1. The germline CDR1 and CDR2 sequences are SSHAT and FNYEAQ (reference sequence). The CDR3 spans 15 residues. The specimen was CD4+ or CD8+ T cells sorted from blood, collected in a trial of the OX40 agonist ivuxolimab. The clonotype originates from an adult with an advanced solid tumor such as melanoma, head and neck, liver or kidney cancer. The chain couples TRBV7-7 to TRBJ2-7; D could derive from TRBD1 or TRBD2 (5 bases each). The CDR3 here is CASSLGAGSSYEQYF. Here the CDR3 DNA reads TGTGCTAGCAGCTTAGGGGCAGGGAGCTCCTACGAGCAGTACTTC.